A selection of T cell receptor beta chains follows, all from one sample in a study of beta chain features in type 1 diabetes. The method was immunoSEQ multiplex PCR; TCRdb's version includes in-frame clones alone and lacks a portion of them. The sample contains hundreds of thousands of clones, roughly 70% of which appear only once. The sample consisted of naive CD4+ T cells from blood. These receptors were collected from a man aged 30 to 39 in good health. The CDR3 runs from the conserved cysteine through the conserved F or W. D genes are given only for firm matches. Size is omitted from some rows. Given values are once, few, many or a class for expanded clones.

d_call clone_size v_call cdr3_aa
NA NA TRBV20-1 CSARDEDTQYF
TRBD1 NA TRBV29-1 CSATGLAKNIQYF
NA NA TRBV5-1 CASSFGQYNEQFF
NA NA TRBV5-1 CASSLVRGDTEAFF
NA NA TRBV30 CAWSPELGQPQHF
NA NA TRBV6-6 CASSFGTMTDAQYF
NA NA TRBV30 CAWSVGENTGELFF
NA NA TRBV29-1 CSVLKGWTGKEAFF
TRBD1 NA TRBV11-2 CASSLGSQGATQYF
TRBD2 NA TRBV29-1 CSVEGLAGSLDTQYF
NA NA TRBV2 CASTEWVETQYF
NA NA TRBV5-1 CATRRGPESNQPQHF
NA NA TRBV18 CASSPLQGRETQYF
NA NA TRBV30 CAWSVLGPMNQPQHF
TRBD2 NA TRBV27 CASGPLAGVQETQYF
NA NA TRBV19 CASSIVGGWETQYF
TRBD2 few TRBV29-1 CSVEGGNKNIQYF
NA NA TRBV5-1 CASSLAAETQYF
TRBD2 NA TRBV29-1 CSAIAGGETQYF
TRBD1 NA TRBV5-4 CASSFGPGQPYEQYF
TRBD1 NA TRBV10-3 CAISAGTGDTGELFF
NA NA TRBV29-1 CSVAGRSTDTQYF
NA NA TRBV18 CASSPGGLSSYEQYF
NA NA TRBV11-2 CASSRGYEQFF
TRBD1 few TRBV13 CASSLQGVEQYF
NA NA TRBV5-4 CASSIWAQETQYF
NA NA TRBV20-1 CSLTHTEAFF
NA NA TRBV28 CASNRRASHEQYF
NA NA TRBV4-1 CASSQEFLGGQGTQYF
NA NA TRBV9 CASSVRLAPTETQYF
NA NA TRBV14 CASSQGRGLGTDTQYF
NA once TRBV10-3 CAISESIRGDYGYTF
TRBD1 NA TRBV30 CAWSSTGNQPQHF
TRBD1 NA TRBV10-3 CATGTGHYEQYF
NA few TRBV4-1 CASSQVYGDTQYF
NA NA TRBV18 CASQISFTETQYF
NA NA TRBV29-1 CSGCVVHNEQFF
NA NA TRBV29-1 CSVARVMNTEAFF
NA NA TRBV7-2 CASSRTSYEQYF
NA NA TRBV25-1 CASSVTTAGEAFF
TRBD1 NA TRBV29-1 CSVADRANIQYF
TRBD1 few TRBV29-1 CSVTGTGNIDEQFF
NA NA TRBV28 CASSPKRPSYNEQFF
TRBD1 NA TRBV9 CASSGQGTSTDTQYF
TRBD2 NA TRBV30 CAWSVKVSGAKETQYF
TRBD1 few TRBV30 CAWNQQGAGDTQYF
NA NA TRBV21-1 CASGRSSGANVLTF
NA NA TRBV7-7 CASSLASTDTQYF
TRBD2 few TRBV19 CASSTNSGSSYNEQFF